This TCR beta chain emerged from a study of blood T cell repertoires in COVID-19. Across the whole study: Specimens from acute and convalescent COVID-19 originated in the United States, Italy and Spain. Sources were T cells, B-cell-depleted T cells, or PBMCs; the material itself was cDNA or gDNA.

V gave up 4 bases and J gave up 0 bases, with 7 bases separating them. Looked up from germline, CDR1 is SGHTA and CDR2 is FQGNSA. The CDR3 has 14 residues. Original processing notes: Cell counts per sample came from amplifying reference gene primers. TCRdb keeps only in-frame clones here, not all; method: immunoSEQ multiplex PCR. The V and J calls and the clone size are those of that table, but D and trimming were determined from the DNA. Found here are roughly 80,000 clones, around 83% of them singletons; the top ten hold approximately 17%. The source is an older woman with acute or convalescent COVID-19. The chain combines TRBV7-2 with TRBJ1-5; perhaps TRBD1 as D (5 bases). Sample: peripheral blood. The CDR3 loop reads CASSSQVSNQPQHF. The CDR3 region has the DNA TGTGCCAGCAGCTCACAGGTTAGCAATCAGCCCCAGCATTTT.